What follows describes a single T cell receptor beta chain. At one end the junction does not follow the germline gene, possibly because of a read error. The CDR3 is 15 residues long. Germline V gene lookup returns CDR1 SSHAT and CDR2 FNYEAQ (reference sequence). The authors prepared the TCRbeta library with unique molecular identifiers. MiXCR, applied by TCRdb to the PCR reads, yields one record per CDR3 protein. The table has around 25,000 distinct CDR3 sequences, about a sixth seen once; the top ten hold roughly 35%. The sample is drawn from a study of T-cell reconstitution after alpha-beta-depleted transplantation in children.

The specimen comprised PBMCs, mostly from graft donor cells, sampled 60 days after TCRalphabeta/CD19-depleted stem cell transplant. The genes are TRBV7-7 and TRBJ2-3; D is uncertain. The clonotype was recovered from a male patient between 2 and 9 years old who had a stem cell transplant for acute lymphoblastic leukemia, so the T cells may come from the graft donor. DNA of the CDR3: TGTGCTAGCAGCTTGGGGTCTCGGGGCACAGATACGCAGTATTTT. Residues: CASSLGSRGTDTQYF.